This TCR beta chain was recorded in a study of identical twins. Using its own MiXCR run on the 5' RACE reads, TCRdb lists one record per CDR3 protein. This sample carries about 790,000 distinct CDR3 sequences, 15% to 20% of them seen once, and the ten largest clones take over 10%. The length of the CDR3 is 11 residues. Germline CDR1 SQVTM, CDR2 ANQGSEA. Trimming shortened V by 3 bases and J by 4 bases, and 7 bases separated the two germline ends. This clonotype was detected only a few times. The sample also formed part of further work on T cells expressing NK-cell markers.

The sequence derives from a woman between 18 and 29 years old in good health. The chain is built from TRBV29-1 and TRBJ2-7; D remains ambiguous. The specimen was PBMCs. CDR3 loop: CSVDEGYEQYF. The CDR3 DNA reads TGCAGCGTTGATGAAGGGTACGAGCAGTACTTC.